The 6 T cell receptor beta chains given below trace back to one sample, sequenced in a study of blood T cell repertoires in COVID-19. Sequencing was performed with immunoSEQ multiplex PCR; in TCRdb, only in-frame clones are kept and a portion is missing. Among fewer than 350,000 clones listed, about 91% were seen once. Sequencing input: peripheral blood. These receptors all stem from a woman under 40 with COVID-19, enrolled during active disease.

The genes are TRBV7-2 and TRBJ2-7; TRBD1 agrees at 11 bases. CDR3 length equals 16 residues. J lost 2 bases, V lost 0 bases, and 3 bases had no gene match. From germline, CDR1 is SGHTA and CDR2 FQGNSA. The CDR3 nucleotides are TGTGCCAGCAGCTTAGCTCCGGGACAGGGGGCCTACGAGCAGTACTTC. Encoded protein: CASSLAPGQGAYEQYF.

DNA for the CDR3: TGCGCCAGCAGCTTCTCCGGACAGAGAAACACCATATATTTT. Translation: CASSFSGQRNTIYF. This rearrangement joins TRBV5-1 to TRBJ1-3, with D perhaps TRBD1 (6 bases). V dropped 2 bases and J dropped 5 bases, with 11 bases sitting between them. This CDR3 spans 14 amino acids. Per germline, CDR1 SGHRS and CDR2 YFSETQ.

The chain combines TRBV19 with TRBJ1-2; D is possibly TRBD1 (5 bases). The CDR3 totals 12 residues. The germline V gene encodes CDR1 LNHDA and CDR2 SQIVND (reference sequence). Deletions cut 6 bases from V and 5 bases from J, with 10 bases between. The CDR3 DNA reads as TGTGCCAGTAGACCAGACAGTTATGGCTACACCTTC. Encoded protein: CASRPDSYGYTF.

The V call is TRBV13, the J call TRBJ1-5; D remains unclear. V lost 4 bases and J lost 6, with 10 bases in between. This CDR3 is 13 amino acids long. The germline gives CDR1 PRHDT, CDR2 FYEKMQ (reference sequence). The CDR3: CASSSTPGQPQHF. The DNA for the CDR3 is TGTGCCAGCAGCTCAACTCCGGGTCAGCCCCAGCATTTT.

This clone was counted once. The chain uses TRBV30 and TRBJ1-4, with a weak D call TRBD1 (6 bases). Between the trimmed V and J ends, which lost 3 bases and 7 bases, there was a span of 15 bases. This CDR3 is built from 14 residues. Germline-derived CDR1 and CDR2 are GTSNPN and SVGIG (reference sequence). The CDR3 DNA reads as TGTGCCTGGAGCGAGGGGGGGATTGGTGAAAAACTGTTTTTT. The encoded protein is CAWSEGGIGEKLFF. Complete variable domain (other parts from reference TRBV30 and TRBJ1-4): SQTIHQWPATLVQPVGSPLSLECTVEGTSNPNLYWYRQAAGRGLQLLFYSVGIGQISSEVPQNLSASRPQDRQFILSSKKLLLSDSGFYLCAWSEGGIGEKLFFGSGTQLSVL.

The rearrangement uses TRBV3-1 (or the pseudogene TRBV3-2) and TRBJ1-6; D possibly corresponds to TRBD1 (6 bases). Between the trimmed V and J ends, which lost 0 bases and 8 bases, there was a span of 8 bases. This CDR3 comprises 14 residues. The germline V gene encodes CDR1 LGHDT and CDR2 YNNKEL (reference sequence). The CDR3 DNA is TGTGCCAGCAGCCAAGAGGGGACACATTCACCCCTCCACTTT. Translation gives CASSQEGTHSPLHF.